Listed here are 31 T cell receptor beta chains from one sample, sequenced in a study of shared clonotypes between healthy human individuals. The method was immunoSEQ multiplex PCR; TCRdb's version includes in-frame clones alone and lacks a portion of them. The repertoire consists of about 480,000 clones, with over 60% occurring once and the leading ten covering about an eighth. Sample: PBMCs. The receptors shown here come from a woman aged 40 to 50 in good health. Some clones in this sample may be carry-over from other donors' samples.

CDR3 region: CASSEWETQYF. Written as DNA, the CDR3 is TGTGCCAGCAGTGAATGGGAGACCCAGTACTTC. This rearrangement joins TRBV2 to TRBJ2-5; D is unresolved. The germline V gene encodes CDR1 SNHLY and CDR2 FYNNEI. The V end was cut by 2 bases, the J end by 5 bases, with 3 bases between. The CDR3 consists of 11 residues.

The chain links TRBV27 to TRBJ1-4; perhaps TRBD1 as D (6 bases). Germline V gene sequence: CDR1 MNHEY, CDR2 SMNVEV (reference sequence). Trimming removed 4 bases from V and 7 bases from J, with 13 bases in between. The CDR3 covers 14 residues. The CDR3 region is CASSSQGGGEKLFF. DNA for the CDR3: TGTGCCAGCAGTTCACAGGGTGGGGGTGAAAAACTGTTTTTT.

V usage is TRBV18 and J usage is TRBJ1-1; no definite D call. Trimming cost V 0 bases and J 0 bases, with 8 bases left between them. CDR3 length equals 15 residues. Germline assignment: CDR1 KGHSH and CDR2 LQKENI. The CDR3 here is CASSPPIALNTEAFF. The CDR3 nucleotides read TGTGCCAGCTCACCACCGATAGCCCTGAACACTGAAGCTTTCTTT.

The V gene is TRBV30, the J gene TRBJ1-1; 7 positions agree with TRBD1. The germline V gene encodes CDR1 GTSNPN and CDR2 SVGIG (reference sequence). With V trimmed by 3 bases and J by 7 bases, 14 bases remained unmatched. The length of the CDR3 is 15 residues. DNA of the CDR3: TGTGCCTGGAGCGAGTTGGCAGGGGGAGGCGTTGAAGCTTTCTTT. Amino acids: CAWSELAGGGVEAFF.

The chain carries TRBV2 and TRBJ2-1; weak D call: TRBD2 (6 bases). Trimming took off 4 bases at V and 6 bases at J, with 16 bases between the two ends. This CDR3 is 15 amino acids long. The V gene's germline CDR1 is SNHLY and CDR2 FYNNEI. The CDR3 DNA sequence: TGTGCCAGCAGTGTATCCAGGGCGGGACCCAATGAGCAGTTCTTC. Residues: CASSVSRAGPNEQFF.

This clone was seen only once. It is likely a read error, because the conserved phenylalanine at the end of the CDR3 is missing. The chain uses TRBV30 and TRBJ1-1; D might be TRBD1 (6 bases). CDR1 and CDR2 (germline): GTSNPN, SVGIG (reference sequence). The CDR3 spans 12 residues. Between the trimmed V and J ends, which lost 6 bases and 1 base, there was a span of 9 bases. This CDR3 reads CACYRANTEAFL. CDR3 nucleotide sequence: TGTGCCTGTTACAGGGCGAACACTGAAGCTTTCCTT.

The chain links TRBV5-1 to TRBJ2-2; 14 nucleotides match TRBD2. The CDR3 consists of 19 residues. CDR1 and CDR2 (germline): SGHRS, YFSETQ. The V gene end was trimmed by 3 bases and the J gene end by 7 bases; junction bases not matched to a gene: 14. Here the CDR3 DNA reads TGCGCCAGCAGCTCACCCTTGACTAGCGGGAGGGCCGGGGTCGGGGAGCTGTTTTTT. Translation: CASSSPLTSGRAGVGELFF.

V and J are TRBV30 and TRBJ2-4; D may be TRBD1 or TRBD2 (5 bases each). V was shortened by 2 bases and J by 2 bases, with 16 bases between the two germline ends. This CDR3 region has 16 residues. Germline V gene lookup returns CDR1 GTSNPN and CDR2 SVGIG (reference sequence). This CDR3 reads CAWSLGTLGTKNIQYF. The CDR3 coding sequence is TGTGCCTGGAGTCTAGGGACCCTGGGAACCAAAAACATTCAGTACTTC.

This chain connects TRBV5-6 to TRBJ1-1, with D perhaps matching TRBD1 (5 bases). Germline V gene sequence: CDR1 SGHDT, CDR2 YYEEEE. V lost 5 bases, J lost 2 bases, and 22 bases lay in between. The CDR3 sequence is 17 residues long. The CDR3 nucleotides are TGTGCCAGCAGTTTCCAACGCGGACACCTCCCTAACACTGAAGCTTTCTTT. Its protein product is CASSFQRGHLPNTEAFF.

The rearrangement links TRBV5-1 to TRBJ2-1, with 8 bases lining up with TRBD1. The CDR3 is 12 residues long. The V gene's germline CDR1 is SGHRS and CDR2 YFSETQ. V shed 4 bases, J shed 12 bases, and the junction held 6 bases outside the gene matches. The CDR3 loop is CASSPEGTGQFF. The CDR3 DNA reads as TGCGCCAGCAGCCCGGAGGGGACAGGGCAGTTCTTC.

The chain carries TRBV5-4 and TRBJ2-7; D may correspond to TRBD1 or TRBD2 (5 bases each). Looked up from germline, CDR1 is SGHNT and CDR2 is YYREEE (reference sequence). CDR3 length equals 14 residues. Deletions cut 0 bases from V and 2 bases from J, with 9 bases between. CDR3 amino acids: CASSLGDPPYEQYF. DNA for the CDR3: TGTGCCAGCAGCTTGGGGGACCCACCCTACGAGCAGTACTTC.

In nucleotides, the CDR3 is TGTGCCAGCAGCAGGGGCCGGCAGAGCACAGATACGCAGTATTTT. The encoded protein is CASSRGRQSTDTQYF. This rearrangement joins TRBV11-1 to TRBJ2-3, with D possibly TRBD1 on 5 matching bases. CDR1 and CDR2 from the germline V gene are SGHAT and FQDESV (reference sequence). The CDR3 is 15 residues long. V shed 5 bases and J shed 0 bases, with 12 bases lying between them.

In the case of this clone: Other DNA sequences from this sample encode an identical CDR3 as well. The chain carries TRBV9 and TRBJ2-1, with 15 bases that match TRBD2. Germline CDR1 SGDLS, CDR2 YYNGEE. The V gene end was trimmed by 0 bases and the J gene end by 7 bases; junction bases not matched to a gene: 5. The CDR3 length is 17 residues. The CDR3 DNA reads TGTGCCAGCAGCGTAGGAGTGGGGACTAGCGGGAGGAATGAGCAGTTCTTC. Translating gives CASSVGVGTSGRNEQFF.

V and J are TRBV11-2 and TRBJ2-5; 9 bases are a match to TRBD1. Germline V gene data show CDR1 as SGHAT and CDR2 as FQNNGV. The CDR3 covers 15 residues. The V gene end was trimmed by 4 bases and the J gene end by 3 bases; junction bases not matched to a gene: 6. CDR3 DNA: TGTGCCAGCAGCTACTCCGGGACAGGGAAAGAGACCCAGTACTTC. Translated, it gives CASSYSGTGKETQYF.

The V gene is TRBV19, the J gene TRBJ1-1, with D tentatively TRBD1 (6 bases). CDR1 LNHDA and CDR2 SQIVND come from the germline V gene (reference sequence). The CDR3 runs to 14 residues. Trimming took off 3 bases at V and 1 base at J, with 9 bases between the two ends. As DNA, the CDR3 is TGTGCCAGTAGTATGGAGACAGGGAACACTGAAGCTTTCTTT. Amino acids: CASSMETGNTEAFF.

This clone was observed once. The chain joins TRBV28 to TRBJ2-3, with D perhaps TRBD2 (6 bases). The V end was cut by 6 bases, the J end by 9 bases, with 13 bases between. Germline V lookup: CDR1 MDHEN, CDR2 SYDVKM. The CDR3 has 12 amino acids. The CDR3 is CASSSGRVTQYF. CDR3 DNA: TGTGCCAGCAGCTCCGGGAGAGTCACGCAGTATTTT. The whole variable domain, remainder taken from reference TRBV28 and TRBJ2-3, is DVKVTQSSRYLVKRTGEKVFLECVQDMDHENMFWYRQDPGLGLRLIYFSYDVKMKEKGDIPEGYSVSREKKERFSLILESASTNQTSMYLCASSSGRVTQYFGPGTRLTVL.

This clone was detected ten times or more. This sequence joins TRBV29-1 and TRBJ1-1, with D possibly matching TRBD1 (5 bases). CDR3 length equals 15 residues. V lost 7 bases, J lost 0 bases, and 18 bases lay in between. The germline CDR1 and CDR2 sequences are SQVTM and ANQGSEA. Written as DNA, the CDR3 is TGCAGCGCTGCGAGGGGATGGGGTATGAACACTGAAGCTTTCTTT. Protein product: CSAARGWGMNTEAFF.

This rearrangement joins TRBV11-2 to TRBJ1-2, with 12 nucleotides matching TRBD1. CDR1 is SGHAT, CDR2 FQNNGV, per germline. The V and J ends lost 1 base and 7 bases, in that order; junction bases with no gene match: 10. The CDR3 totals 17 residues. The CDR3 is CASSLGGQGAFSRGYTF. For the CDR3, the DNA is TGTGCCAGCAGCTTAGGGGGACAGGGGGCTTTCTCACGTGGCTACACCTTC.

This chain connects TRBV6-5 to TRBJ1-2; D is ambiguous. This CDR3 spans 15 amino acids. The V gene's germline CDR1 is MNHEY and CDR2 SVGAGI. V was shortened by 3 bases and J by 5 bases, with 16 bases between the two germline ends. The CDR3 sequence is CASSYGLSVGYGYTF. The DNA of the CDR3 is TGTGCCAGCAGTTATGGTCTTTCGGTTGGTTATGGCTACACCTTC.

The chain combines TRBV4-1 with TRBJ2-2; D remains ambiguous. The CDR3 is 13 residues long. Trimming removed 2 bases from V and 6 bases from J, with 7 bases in between. Germline CDR1 MGHRA, CDR2 YSYEKL. The CDR3 DNA reads as TGCGCCAGCAGCCAATTTGTATCCGGGGAGCTGTTTTTT. This encodes CASSQFVSGELFF.

The CDR3, as DNA: TGTGCCAGCAGTGAAGCGGTCCGGGACAGGGGAAGCAATGAGCAGTTCTTC. Translation: CASSEAVRDRGSNEQFF. The chain combines TRBV2 with TRBJ2-1, with 10 bases fitting TRBD1. The length of the CDR3 is 17 residues. Germline V lookup: CDR1 SNHLY, CDR2 FYNNEI. The V segment lost 0 bases and the J segment 6 bases; nucleotides outside the gene matches: 8.

This clone was counted many times. The chain is built from TRBV6-1 and TRBJ2-7, with TRBD1 matching 9 bases. The V gene's germline CDR1 is MNHNS and CDR2 SASEGT. J gave up 4 bases and V 4 bases, and 8 bases lay outside the gene matches. CDR3 length: 15 amino acids. The CDR3 sequence is CASSVSGTGSYEQYF. Written as DNA, the CDR3 is TGTGCCAGCAGTGTGTCCGGGACAGGGTCGTACGAGCAGTACTTC.

This chain links TRBV15 with TRBJ2-2; TRBD2 agrees at 7 bases. The V gene's germline CDR1 is LNHNV and CDR2 YYDKDF (reference sequence). The CDR3 covers 15 residues. Trimming cost V 1 base and J 4 bases; bases outside gene matches: 3. The CDR3 nucleotides are TGTGCCACCAGCAGAGGGACTAGAATCACCGGGGAGCTGTTTTTT. This gives the protein CATSRGTRITGELFF.

V and J are TRBV6-1 and TRBJ1-5; 11 nucleotides line up with TRBD1. The CDR3 consists of 17 residues. Germline assignment: CDR1 MNHNS and CDR2 SASEGT. Losses at the gene ends were 4 bases for V and 4 bases for J; bases not matched to a gene: 9. CDR3 sequence: CASSGSWGTGGNQPQHF. The CDR3 nucleotides are TGTGCCAGCAGTGGATCCTGGGGGACAGGGGGTAATCAGCCCCAGCATTTT.

This clone appeared a single time. The V and J genes are TRBV15 and TRBJ1-4; the D gene is possibly TRBD1 (5 bases). Germline values: CDR1 LNHNV, CDR2 YYDKDF (reference sequence). The CDR3 has 16 residues. V lost 1 base and J lost 1, with 10 bases in between. The CDR3 loop reads CATSRVQGVTNEKLFF. The CDR3 nucleotides read TGTGCCACCAGCAGAGTGCAGGGCGTAACTAATGAAAAACTGTTTTTT.

V is TRBV7-9 and J is TRBJ2-7; D remains unclear. The V gene lost 3 bases and the J gene lost 3 bases, with 15 bases spanning the gap. The CDR3 runs to 15 residues. CDR1 and CDR2 (germline): SEHNR, FQNEAQ (reference sequence). CDR3 sequence: CASSLTEAFGYEQYF. The CDR3 nucleotides read TGTGCCAGCAGCTTGACGGAAGCGTTTGGCTACGAGCAGTACTTC.

V and J are TRBV13 and TRBJ2-5; no firm D call. The closer fit of TRBJ2-7 to the DNA end suggests the J call may be wrong. CDR3 length equals 14 residues. Germline lookup yields CDR1 PRHDT and CDR2 FYEKMQ (reference sequence). The CDR3 region is CASSLTGSTGEQYF. CDR3 nucleotide sequence: TGTGCCAGCAGCTTAACCGGGTCTACGGGCGAGCAGTACTTC.

The V gene is TRBV4-1, the J gene TRBJ1-1, with 7 bases fitting TRBD1. Germline values: CDR1 MGHRA, CDR2 YSYEKL. Unmatched junction bases numbered 5, after V lost 3 bases and J lost 1 base. There are 15 residues in the CDR3. The CDR3 loop is CASSHGQARNTEAFF. The CDR3 DNA is TGCGCCAGCAGCCATGGACAGGCCAGGAACACTGAAGCTTTCTTT.

This clone was found a few times. The gene calls are TRBV28 and TRBJ1-4, with D hard to call. CDR1 and CDR2 (germline): MDHEN, SYDVKM. This CDR3 has 17 amino acids. V was pared by 3 bases and J by 0 bases, with 14 bases between. In DNA form, the CDR3 reads TGTGCCAGCAGTTTGGCCGGAGTGGCCCCAACTAATGAAAAACTGTTTTTT. It yields the protein CASSLAGVAPTNEKLFF.

The chain carries TRBV6-4 and TRBJ2-2; 11 bases match TRBD2. This CDR3 spans 16 amino acids. With 3 bases clipped from V and 3 bases from J, the junction kept 3 bases outside the gene matches. Germline V lookup: CDR1 MRHNA, CDR2 SNTAGT. CDR3 nucleotide sequence: TGTGCCAGCAGTGAGGGGACTAGCGGACACACCGGGGAGCTGTTTTTT. Its translation: CASSEGTSGHTGELFF.

This clone was seen only a few times. The V and J genes are TRBV28 and TRBJ2-1, with no clear D. Germline V gene data show CDR1 as MDHEN and CDR2 as SYDVKM. The CDR3 runs 14 residues. Trimming cost V 6 bases and J 4 bases, with 13 bases left between them. In nucleotides, the CDR3 is TGTGCCAGCAGGAAGCGCGAAACTTACAATGAGCAGTTCTTC. As protein: CASRKRETYNEQFF.